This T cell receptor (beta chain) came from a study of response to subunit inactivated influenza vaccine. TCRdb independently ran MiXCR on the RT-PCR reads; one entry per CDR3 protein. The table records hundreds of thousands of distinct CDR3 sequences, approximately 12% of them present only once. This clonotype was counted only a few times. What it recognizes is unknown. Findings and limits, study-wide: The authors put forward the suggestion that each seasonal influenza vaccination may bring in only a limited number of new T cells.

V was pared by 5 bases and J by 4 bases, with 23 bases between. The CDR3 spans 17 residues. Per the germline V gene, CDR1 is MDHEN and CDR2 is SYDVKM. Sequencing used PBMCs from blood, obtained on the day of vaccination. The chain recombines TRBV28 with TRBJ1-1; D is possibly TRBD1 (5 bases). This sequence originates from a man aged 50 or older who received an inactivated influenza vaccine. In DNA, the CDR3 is TGTGCCAGCAGTACAAACTCCGCGTGGGGGATTAGCACTGAAGCTTTCTTT. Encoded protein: CASSTNSAWGISTEAFF. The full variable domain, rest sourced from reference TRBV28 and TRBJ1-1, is DVKVTQSSRYLVKRTGEKVFLECVQDMDHENMFWYRQDPGLGLRLIYFSYDVKMKEKGDIPEGYSVSREKKERFSLILESASTNQTSMYLCASSTNSAWGISTEAFFGQGTRLTVV.